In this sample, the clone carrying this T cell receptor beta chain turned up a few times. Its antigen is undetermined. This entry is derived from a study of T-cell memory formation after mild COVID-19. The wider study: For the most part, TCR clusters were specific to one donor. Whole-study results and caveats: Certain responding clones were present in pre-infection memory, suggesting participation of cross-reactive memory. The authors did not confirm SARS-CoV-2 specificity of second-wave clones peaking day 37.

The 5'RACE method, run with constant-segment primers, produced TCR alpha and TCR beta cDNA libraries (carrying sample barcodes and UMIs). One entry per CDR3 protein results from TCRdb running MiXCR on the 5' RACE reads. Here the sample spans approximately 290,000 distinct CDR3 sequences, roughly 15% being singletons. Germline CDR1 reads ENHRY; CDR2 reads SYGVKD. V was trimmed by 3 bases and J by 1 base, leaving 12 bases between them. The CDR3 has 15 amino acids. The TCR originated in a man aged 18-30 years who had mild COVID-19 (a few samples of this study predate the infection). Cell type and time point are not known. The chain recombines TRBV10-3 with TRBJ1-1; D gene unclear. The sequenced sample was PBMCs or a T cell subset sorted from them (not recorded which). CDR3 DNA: TGTGCCATCAGTGATCTGTCGGGGTCGAACACTGAAGCTTTCTTT. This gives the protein CAISDLSGSNTEAFF.